This TCR beta chain is drawn from a study of metastatic and nonmetastatic thyroid tumors. The CDR3 has 14 amino acids. The V and J ends lost 4 bases and 6 bases, in that order; junction bases with no gene match: 8. CDR1 is SEHNR and CDR2 is FQNEAQ in the germline V gene (reference sequence). TCRdb re-analyzed the PCR reads through MiXCR. The table records approximately 35,000 clones, roughly 10% of them present only once. Patients underwent thyroid surgery, and none had received any treatment before it. The receptor was derived from a female donor with papillary thyroid cancer or a benign thyroid nodule (not recorded which). Some clones in this sample may be carry-over from other donors' samples. The specimen sequenced was blood. The chain uses TRBV7-9 and TRBJ1-2; 7 positions match TRBD1. CDR3 bases: TGTGCCAGCAGCTATCAACCCGGGACAGATGGCTACACCTTC. Protein sequence: CASSYQPGTDGYTF.